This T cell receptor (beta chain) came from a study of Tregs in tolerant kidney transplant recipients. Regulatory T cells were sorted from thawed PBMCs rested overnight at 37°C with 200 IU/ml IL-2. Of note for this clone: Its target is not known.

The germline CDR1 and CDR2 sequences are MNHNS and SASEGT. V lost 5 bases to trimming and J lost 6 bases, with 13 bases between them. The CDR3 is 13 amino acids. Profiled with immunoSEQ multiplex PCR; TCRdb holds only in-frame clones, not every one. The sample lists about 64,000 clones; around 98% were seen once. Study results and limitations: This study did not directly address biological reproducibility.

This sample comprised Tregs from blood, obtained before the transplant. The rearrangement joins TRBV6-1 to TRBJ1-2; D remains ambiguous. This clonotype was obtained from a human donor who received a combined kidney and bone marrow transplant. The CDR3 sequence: CASSRTYSNGYTF. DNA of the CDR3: TGTGCCAGCAGTCGTACCTACTCTAATGGCTACACCTTC.